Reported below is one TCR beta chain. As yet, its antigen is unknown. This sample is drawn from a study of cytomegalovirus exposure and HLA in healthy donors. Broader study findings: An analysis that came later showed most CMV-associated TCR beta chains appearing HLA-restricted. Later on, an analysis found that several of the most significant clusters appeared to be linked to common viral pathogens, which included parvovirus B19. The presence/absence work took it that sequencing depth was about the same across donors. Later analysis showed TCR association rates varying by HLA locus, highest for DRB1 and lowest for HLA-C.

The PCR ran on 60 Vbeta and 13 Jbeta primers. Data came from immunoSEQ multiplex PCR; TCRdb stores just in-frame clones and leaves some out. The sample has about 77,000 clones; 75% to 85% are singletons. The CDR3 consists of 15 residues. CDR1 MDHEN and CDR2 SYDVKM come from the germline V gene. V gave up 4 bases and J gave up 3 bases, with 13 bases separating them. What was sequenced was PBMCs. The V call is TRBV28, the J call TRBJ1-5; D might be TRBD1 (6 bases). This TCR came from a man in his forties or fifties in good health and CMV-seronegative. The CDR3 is CASSSAGGANQPQHF. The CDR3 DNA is TGTGCCAGCAGTTCCGCCGGGGGGGCCAATCAGCCCCAGCATTTT.